The 30 T cell receptor beta chains in this list originate from one sample, sequenced in a study of metastatic and nonmetastatic thyroid tumors. All patients were treatment-naive before thyroid surgery. TCRdb called clones again from the PCR reads with MiXCR. This table holds 90,000 or so clones, around 7.8% found once. The sequenced sample was blood. All receptors come from a female donor with papillary thyroid cancer or a benign thyroid nodule (not recorded which). Some clones in this sample may be carry-over from other donors' samples.

This clone has at least ten counts. The chain employs TRBV12-3 or TRBV12-4 and TRBJ2-5; 9 bases match TRBD2. CDR3 length: 17 residues. V was pared by 3 bases and J by 3 bases, with 11 bases of the junction left unmatched. The CDR3 here is CASSLRLAGFLEETQYF. For the CDR3, the DNA is TGTGCCAGCAGTTTGAGGCTAGCGGGGTTTCTCGAAGAGACCCAGTACTTC.

This clone was picked up many times. This chain joins TRBV18 and TRBJ2-2; a weak D match, TRBD1 (6 bases). The germline V and J ends were trimmed by 3 bases and 1 base, with 9 bases remaining between them. CDR3 length: 15 residues. Germline assignment: CDR1 KGHSH and CDR2 LQKENI. This CDR3 reads CASSPRTENTGELFF. The CDR3 region has the DNA TGTGCCAGCTCACCCCGGACAGAGAACACCGGGGAGCTGTTTTTT.

The genes are TRBV19 and TRBJ1-1; 11 bases agree with TRBD1. Per germline, CDR1 LNHDA and CDR2 SQIVND (reference sequence). Trimming removed 7 bases from V and 5 bases from J; junction bases left unmatched: 18. This CDR3 has 18 amino acids. CDR3 sequence (DNA): TGTGCCAGTAACACCTTCTACGGGACAGGGGGATCAGGAACTGAAGCTTTCTTT. Residues: CASNTFYGTGGSGTEAFF.

This clone was detected ten times or more. The gene calls are TRBV30 and TRBJ1-5; D remains ambiguous. The CDR3 totals 14 residues. Trimming removed 4 bases at V and 1 base at J, with 11 bases between. In germline, CDR1 is GTSNPN, CDR2 SVGIG (reference sequence). The CDR3 loop is CAWISRGSNQPQHF. The CDR3 bases are TGTGCCTGGATTAGCCGTGGGAGCAATCAGCCCCAGCATTTT.

About this clone: A read error may be the cause here, since a much bigger clone is one base away. V and J are TRBV11-2 and TRBJ1-3; maybe TRBD1 (6 bases). Germline CDR1 is SGHAT and CDR2 is FQNNGV. The CDR3 is 15 amino acids. The CDR3 loop is CVSSSRQASGNTIYF. CDR3 nucleotides: TGTGTCAGCAGCAGCCGACAGGCCTCTGGAAACACCATATATTTT. The entire variable domain, with the rest obtained from reference TRBV11-2 and TRBJ1-3, is as follows: EAGVAQSPRYKIIEKRQSVAFWCNPISGHATLYWYQQILGQGPKLLIQFQNNGVVDDSQLPKDRFSAERLKGVDSTLKIQPAKLEDSAVYLCVSSSRQASGNTIYFGEGSWLTVV.

The sample holds many counts of this clone. One base away lies a much larger clone, so this may be a sequencing read error. This sample also contains other DNA sequences that code for the same CDR3. The rearrangement uses TRBV6-1 and TRBJ2-7, with a tentative D call TRBD2 (6 bases). Germline V gene lookup returns CDR1 MNHNS and CDR2 SASEGT. The CDR3 is 14 amino acids. Here the CDR3 reads CASSESGWGYEQYF. The CDR3 region has the DNA TGTGCCAGTAGTGAGAGCGGGTGGGGGTACGAGCAGTACTTC.

This clone has ten or more counts. The J gene is TRBJ2-5, the V gene TRBV7-2; 7 bases are a match to TRBD2. This CDR3 contains 14 residues. Germline trimming cut 5 bases from V and 1 base from J; bases unmatched to any gene: 4. CDR1 SGHTA and CDR2 FQGNSA come from the germline V gene. This chain's CDR3 is CASSPGGLQETQYF. The DNA for the CDR3 is TGTGCCAGCAGCCCGGGGGGACTCCAAGAGACCCAGTACTTC.

This clone was seen a handful of times. V gene TRBV6-1 combines with J gene TRBJ2-6, with 7 positions matching TRBD2. Germline CDR1 reads MNHNS; CDR2 reads SASEGT. The length of the CDR3 is 15 residues. Germline trimming cut 0 bases from V and 4 bases from J; bases unmatched to any gene: 0. The chain's CDR3 is CASSEASGGANVLTF. The CDR3 DNA follows: TGTGCCAGCAGTGAAGCTAGCGGGGGGGCCAACGTCCTGACTTTC.

This clone was found many times. The rearrangement links TRBV20-1 to TRBJ1-4, with D tentatively TRBD1 (5 bases). The CDR3 is 13 residues long. The germline gives CDR1 DFQATT, CDR2 SNEGSKA (reference sequence). V gave up 3 bases and J gave up 8 bases, with 13 bases separating them. The CDR3 DNA is TGCAGTGCTAGCCCTGGGGCGCGGGAAAAACTGTTTTTT. This encodes CSASPGAREKLFF.

This clone was seen ten or more times. One junction end does not reproduce the germline sequence, and a read error may be involved. The chain combines TRBV12-3 or TRBV12-4 with TRBJ1-2; weak D call: TRBD1 (5 bases). CDR3 length: 15 amino acids. The CDR3 sequence: CTSSLKGGTNYGYTF. The CDR3 bases are TGTACCAGCAGTTTAAAGGGCGGGACGAACTATGGCTACACCTTC.

This clone was detected many times. J is TRBJ1-2 and V is TRBV10-3, with D perhaps matching TRBD1 (5 bases). CDR3 length: 15 residues. The germline V gene encodes CDR1 ENHRY and CDR2 SYGVKD. With 0 bases removed from V and 6 bases from J, the gap between germline ends came to 14 bases. CDR3 sequence: CAISESGGVGHGYTF. In DNA, the CDR3 is TGTGCCATCAGTGAGTCGGGAGGGGTCGGTCATGGCTACACCTTC.

Many counts were recorded for this clone. The V and J genes are TRBV27 and TRBJ2-3; D is unresolved. V shed 10 bases and J shed 0 bases, with 14 bases lying between them. Per the germline V gene, CDR1 is MNHEY and CDR2 is SMNVEV (reference sequence). This CDR3 is built from 14 residues. The CDR3 DNA reads as TGTGCCACCAGCGCCAGATCTAGCACAGATACGCAGTATTTT. Encoded protein: CATSARSSTDTQYF.

Ten or more counts support this clone. The rearrangement uses TRBV2 and TRBJ2-5; D might be TRBD1 (6 bases). Trimming shortened V by 6 bases and J by 2 bases, and 19 bases separated the two germline ends. Germline CDR1 reads SNHLY; CDR2 reads FYNNEI. This CDR3 region has 16 residues. In DNA form, the CDR3 reads TGTGCCAGCAGCCCTTTACCAGGGGCTGGGCAAGAGACCCAGTACTTC. Encoded protein: CASSPLPGAGQETQYF. The variable domain in full, completed from reference TRBV2 and TRBJ2-5, reads EPEVTQTPSHQVTQMGQEVILRCVPISNHLYFYWYRQILGQKVEFLVSFYNNEISEKSEIFDDQFSVERPDGSNFTLKIRSTKLEDSAMYFCASSPLPGAGQETQYFGPGTRLLVL.

This clone appeared many times. The chain is built from TRBV14 and TRBJ1-1; unclear D gene. The CDR3 is 16 amino acids. Trimming took off 0 bases at V and 1 base at J, with 12 bases between the two ends. The germline CDR1 and CDR2 sequences are SGHDN and FVKESK. The CDR3 reads CASSQDSFGGNTEAFF. CDR3 nucleotide sequence: TGTGCCAGCAGCCAAGACAGCTTCGGCGGGAACACTGAAGCTTTCTTT.

This clone has ten or more counts. V and J are TRBV2 and TRBJ1-6; D gene unclear. Trimming pared 5 bases from V and 0 bases from J, leaving 5 bases between. CDR1 and CDR2 from the germline V gene are SNHLY and FYNNEI. The CDR3 consists of 14 residues. The CDR3 DNA reads as TGTGCCAGCAGTACGAGCTCCTATAATTCACCCCTCCACTTT. Amino acid sequence: CASSTSSYNSPLHF.

The chain uses TRBV30 and TRBJ1-5; 7 bases line up with TRBD1. CDR1 is GTSNPN, CDR2 SVGIG, per germline (reference sequence). With 2 bases clipped from V and 7 bases from J, the junction kept 5 bases outside the gene matches. CDR3 size: 13 residues. For the CDR3, the DNA is TGTGCCTGGAGTACAGGGGATAGGCAGCCCCAGCATTTT. Encoded protein: CAWSTGDRQPQHF.

This clone was detected many times. The chain combines TRBV7-2 with TRBJ2-1; 8 bases are shared with TRBD2. Germline V CDR1 and CDR2: SGHTA, FQGNSA. This CDR3 has 15 residues. Trimming removed 1 base from V and 6 bases from J; junction bases left unmatched: 5. CDR3 sequence reads: CASSLEGLGGNEQFF. The DNA of the CDR3 is TGTGCCAGCAGCTTAGAGGGACTAGGGGGCAATGAGCAGTTCTTC.

This clone was recorded many times. V gene TRBV12-3 or TRBV12-4 combines with J gene TRBJ1-5; D gene ambiguous. V was cut by 5 bases and J by 9 bases, with 11 bases left in between. There are 12 residues in the CDR3. In nucleotides, the CDR3 is TGTGCCAGCAGTCTACGCCCCGGGCCCCAGCATTTT. It is translated as CASSLRPGPQHF.

The J gene is TRBJ2-7, the V gene TRBV5-1; 8 positions agree with TRBD1. This CDR3 has 11 residues. Trimming cost V 4 bases and J 10 bases; bases outside gene matches: 4. Germline V CDR1 and CDR2: SGHRS, YFSETQ. For the CDR3, the DNA is TGCGCCAGCAGCCAGGACAGGGCACAGTACTTC. It is translated as CASSQDRAQYF.

This clone was counted many times. The V call is TRBV20-1, the J call TRBJ1-2; a weak D match, TRBD1 (5 bases). Germline CDR1 is DFQATT and CDR2 is SNEGSKA (reference sequence). The CDR3 length is 11 residues. V lost 5 bases, J lost 2 bases, and 6 bases lay in between. As DNA, the CDR3 is TGCAGTGCTTGGGGCAACTATGGCTACACCTTC. Translation: CSAWGNYGYTF.

This clone was observed a handful of times. The missing conserved phenylalanine or tryptophan at the end of this CDR3 makes a read error likely. The chain joins TRBV6-1 to TRBJ2-7; maybe TRBD1 (5 bases). The V end lost 2 bases, the J end lost 1 base, and 15 bases lay between the germline ends. The CDR3 extends over 16 amino acids. Germline values: CDR1 MNHNS, CDR2 SASEGT. The CDR3 sequence is CASSELAGFGSYEQYL. The CDR3 DNA sequence: TGTGCCAGCAGTGAATTAGCAGGGTTTGGGTCCTACGAGCAGTACCTC.

This clone has a handful of counts. The chain is built from TRBV19 and TRBJ2-7; tentatively, D is TRBD1 or TRBD2 (6 bases each). Looked up from germline, CDR1 is LNHDA and CDR2 is SQIVND (reference sequence). The CDR3 length is 13 residues. V was pared by 8 bases and J by 2 bases, with 13 bases between. The CDR3 nucleotides are TGTGCCAGTCGACAAAGGGGGGCCTACGAGCAGTACTTC. Its protein is CASRQRGAYEQYF. Using reference TRBV19 and TRBJ2-7 for the parts outside the CDR3, the full variable domain is DGGITQSPKYLFRKEGQNVTLSCEQNLNHDAMYWYRQDPGQGLRLIYYSQIVNDFQKGDIAEGYSVSREKKESFPLTVTSAQKNPTAFYLCASRQRGAYEQYFGPGTRLTVT.

V and J are TRBV7-7 and TRBJ2-5, with TRBD2 as a possible D gene (6 bases). The CDR3 is made up of 14 amino acids. V was trimmed by 1 base and J by 3 bases, leaving 9 bases between them. Germline values: CDR1 SSHAT, CDR2 FNYEAQ (reference sequence). CDR3 region: CASSLDGGKETQYF. CDR3 DNA sequence: TGTGCCAGCAGCTTAGATGGAGGGAAAGAGACCCAGTACTTC.

This clone was recorded at least ten times. This chain uses TRBV18 with TRBJ1-1; D gene ambiguous. Trimming left V 6 bases short and J 7 bases short, with 9 bases between. Germline CDR1 is KGHSH and CDR2 is LQKENI. The CDR3 is 11 residues long. CDR3 in amino acids: CASSPEHEAFF. The CDR3 DNA is TGTGCCAGCTCTCCCGAGCATGAAGCTTTCTTT.

This clone has at least ten counts. J is TRBJ2-1 and V is TRBV19; D not resolved. Germline V gives CDR1 LNHDA, CDR2 SQIVND (reference sequence). The V gene lost 0 bases and the J gene lost 5 bases, with 20 bases spanning the gap. This CDR3 has 18 residues. The CDR3 DNA reads as TGTGCCAGTAGTATAGATCTTCGCCAACGGATGAAAAACAATGAGCAGTTCTTC. It yields the protein CASSIDLRQRMKNNEQFF.

This clone was counted ten times or more. This chain connects TRBV5-5 to TRBJ2-1; TRBD1 matches 7 bases. Germline-derived CDR1 and CDR2 are SGHKS and YYEKEE (reference sequence). After removal of 0 bases from V and 4 bases from J, the junction contained 4 bases not matched to a gene. The CDR3 spans 15 residues. The CDR3 coding sequence is TGTGCCAGCAGCTTGGACGGGACAGAGTACAATGAGCAGTTCTTC. This encodes CASSLDGTEYNEQFF.

This clone has at least ten counts. The J gene is TRBJ2-7, the V gene TRBV6-1; 8 bases line up with TRBD2. With 4 bases clipped from V and 2 bases from J, the junction kept 4 bases outside the gene matches. The CDR3 covers 14 residues. CDR1 MNHNS and CDR2 SASEGT come from the germline V gene. The CDR3 reads CASSVGGATYEQYF. Written as DNA, the CDR3 is TGTGCCAGCAGTGTCGGGGGGGCTACCTACGAGCAGTACTTC.

This clone was found many times. The J gene is TRBJ1-2, the V gene TRBV5-1, with D perhaps TRBD1 (5 bases). This CDR3 is built from 16 residues. Germline-derived CDR1 and CDR2 are SGHRS and YFSETQ. V gave up 0 bases and J gave up 4 bases, with 16 bases separating them. This chain's CDR3 is CASSLVGGLNLYGYTF. The CDR3 DNA follows: TGCGCCAGCAGCTTGGTCGGGGGACTTAACCTCTATGGCTACACCTTC.

For this clone: Other DNA sequences within the sample encode an identical CDR3. The chain recombines TRBV7-2 with TRBJ1-5; no clear D gene. V was clipped by 1 base and J by 3 bases, with 7 bases between them. This CDR3 has 14 amino acids. Germline V gene lookup returns CDR1 SGHTA and CDR2 FQGNSA. This CDR3 is CASSLDRINQPQHF. The CDR3 DNA is TGTGCCAGCAGCTTAGATAGGATCAATCAGCCCCAGCATTTT.

This clone was observed many times. The chain recombines TRBV20-1 with TRBJ2-2; TRBD1 aligns across 7 bases. CDR3 length equals 15 residues. Germline CDR1 and CDR2: DFQATT and SNEGSKA (reference sequence). The trim removed 3 bases at V and 3 bases at J, leaving 7 bases unmatched. The CDR3 protein is CSARGEGGDTGELFF. Here the CDR3 DNA reads TGCAGTGCTAGGGGGGAAGGGGGCGACACCGGGGAGCTGTTTTTT.